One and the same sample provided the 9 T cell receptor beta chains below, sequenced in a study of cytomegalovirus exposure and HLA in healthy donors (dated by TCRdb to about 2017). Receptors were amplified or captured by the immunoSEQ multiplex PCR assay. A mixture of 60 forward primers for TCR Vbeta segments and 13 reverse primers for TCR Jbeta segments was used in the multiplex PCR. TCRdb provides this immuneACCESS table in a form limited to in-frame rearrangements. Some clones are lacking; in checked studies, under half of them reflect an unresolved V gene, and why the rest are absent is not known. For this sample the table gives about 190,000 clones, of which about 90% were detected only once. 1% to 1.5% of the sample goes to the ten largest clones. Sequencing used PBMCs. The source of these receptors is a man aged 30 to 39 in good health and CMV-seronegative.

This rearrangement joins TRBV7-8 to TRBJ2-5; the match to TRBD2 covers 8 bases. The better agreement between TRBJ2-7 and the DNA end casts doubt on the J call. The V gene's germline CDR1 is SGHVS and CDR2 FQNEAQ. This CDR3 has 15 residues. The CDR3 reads CASSPEGAGEYEQYF. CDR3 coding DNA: TGTGCCAGCAGCCCTGAAGGAGCGGGGGAATACGAGCAGTACTTC.

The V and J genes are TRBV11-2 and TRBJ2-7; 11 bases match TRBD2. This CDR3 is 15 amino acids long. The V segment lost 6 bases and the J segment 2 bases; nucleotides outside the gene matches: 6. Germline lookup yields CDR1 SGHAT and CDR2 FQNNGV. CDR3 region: CASSRLAGPPYEQYF. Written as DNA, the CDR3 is TGTGCCAGCAGTCGACTAGCGGGGCCCCCCTACGAGCAGTACTTC.

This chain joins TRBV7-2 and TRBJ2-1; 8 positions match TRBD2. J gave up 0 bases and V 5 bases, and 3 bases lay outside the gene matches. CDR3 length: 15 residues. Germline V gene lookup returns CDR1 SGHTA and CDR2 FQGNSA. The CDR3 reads CASSISGNSYNEQFF. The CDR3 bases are TGTGCCAGCAGCATTAGCGGGAACTCCTACAATGAGCAGTTCTTC.

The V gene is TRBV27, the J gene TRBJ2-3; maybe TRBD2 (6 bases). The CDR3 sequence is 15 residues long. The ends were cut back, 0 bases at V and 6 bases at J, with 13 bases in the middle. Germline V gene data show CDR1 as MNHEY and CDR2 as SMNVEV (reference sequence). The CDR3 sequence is CASSLSGGFGDTQYF. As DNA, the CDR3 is TGTGCCAGCAGTTTATCTGGGGGGTTTGGGGATACGCAGTATTTT.

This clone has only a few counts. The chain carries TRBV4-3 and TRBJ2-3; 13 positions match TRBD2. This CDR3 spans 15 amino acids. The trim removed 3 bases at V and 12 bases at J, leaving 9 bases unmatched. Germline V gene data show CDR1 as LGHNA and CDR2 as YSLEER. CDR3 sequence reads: CASSQSKTSGGVQYF. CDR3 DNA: TGCGCCAGCAGCCAGTCAAAAACTAGCGGGGGGGTACAGTATTTT.

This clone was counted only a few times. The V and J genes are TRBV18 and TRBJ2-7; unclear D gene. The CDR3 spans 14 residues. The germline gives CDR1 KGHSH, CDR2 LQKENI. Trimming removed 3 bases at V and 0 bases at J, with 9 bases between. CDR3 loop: CASSPPPVSYEQYF. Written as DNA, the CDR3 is TGTGCCAGCTCACCTCCTCCAGTCTCCTACGAGCAGTACTTC.

CDR3: CASSPGGSLNTGELFF. The CDR3 DNA follows: TGTGCCAGCAGTCCTGGCGGGAGTTTAAACACCGGGGAGCTGTTTTTT. The chain uses TRBV11-1 and TRBJ2-2, with 7 bases lining up with TRBD2. The germline V gene has CDR1 SGHAT and CDR2 FQDESV (reference sequence). V lost 6 bases and J lost 2; bases outside the gene matches: 9. CDR3 length: 16 residues.

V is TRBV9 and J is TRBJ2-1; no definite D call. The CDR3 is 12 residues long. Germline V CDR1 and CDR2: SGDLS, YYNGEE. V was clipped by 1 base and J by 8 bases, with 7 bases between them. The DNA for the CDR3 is TGTGCCAGCAGCGTATTGAGCGATGAGCAGTTCTTC. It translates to CASSVLSDEQFF.

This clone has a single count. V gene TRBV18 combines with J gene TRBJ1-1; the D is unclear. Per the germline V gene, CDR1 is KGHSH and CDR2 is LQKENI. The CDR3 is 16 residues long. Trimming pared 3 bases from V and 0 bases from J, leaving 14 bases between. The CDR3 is CASSPLGRLMNTEAFF. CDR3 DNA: TGTGCCAGCTCACCTTTAGGGAGACTAATGAACACTGAAGCTTTCTTT.